These 26 T cell receptor beta chains were sequenced from one sample in a study of blood T cells in healthy people across ages. Next came a second PCR, run for roughly 6 to 11 cycles, which used a sample-barcoded 5' primer along with a J-beta primer mix. Using its own MiXCR run on the 5' RACE reads, TCRdb lists one record per CDR3 protein. The sample includes 600,000 or so distinct CDR3 sequences, approximately 30% of them seen just once. Source material: blood. The receptors derive from a woman aged 80 or older in good health.

This clonotype was counted a few times. This CDR3 reads CASRSGTGGDYGYTF. In DNA form, the CDR3 reads TGTGCCAGCAGGTCCGGGACAGGGGGCGACTATGGCTACACCTTC. This chain uses TRBV6-5 with TRBJ1-2; 12 bases align to TRBD1. Germline loops: CDR1 MNHEY, CDR2 SVGAGI. V trimming: 6 bases; J trimming: 3 bases; junction bases outside the gene matches: 5. This CDR3 is 15 amino acids long.

V usage is TRBV30 and J usage is TRBJ2-7, with 8 bases fitting TRBD2. CDR1 is GTSNPN and CDR2 is SVGIG in the germline V gene (reference sequence). CDR3 length: 13 residues. V gave up 0 bases and J gave up 5 bases; unmatched junction bases: 3. The CDR3 sequence is CAWSVRRGDEQYF. The CDR3 DNA reads as TGTGCCTGGAGTGTACGGCGGGGGGACGAGCAGTACTTC. The full variable domain, in which reference TRBV30 and TRBJ2-7 provide the parts outside the CDR3, is SQTIHQWPATLVQPVGSPLSLECTVEGTSNPNLYWYRQAAGRGLQLLFYSVGIGQISSEVPQNLSASRPQDRQFILSSKKLLLSDSGFYLCAWSVRRGDEQYFGPGTRLTVT.

This clonotype appeared many times. The CDR3 bases are TGCAGCGCCCTCCCGGACGCGTACAATGAGCAGTTCTTC. As protein: CSALPDAYNEQFF. The rearrangement uses TRBV29-1 and TRBJ2-1; D uncertain. V shed 7 bases and J shed 4 bases, with 14 bases lying between them. The CDR3 totals 13 residues. In germline, CDR1 is SQVTM, CDR2 ANQGSEA.

J is TRBJ1-2 and V is TRBV4-2; 9 nucleotides match TRBD1. Trimming removed 4 bases from V and 9 bases from J; junction bases left unmatched: 9. Germline V CDR1 and CDR2: LGHNA, YNFKEQ. The CDR3 covers 14 residues. The CDR3 sequence: CASSPLTGGESYTF. The CDR3 DNA reads as TGTGCCAGCAGCCCACTGACAGGGGGTGAGAGCTACACCTTC.

The chain has TRBV30 and TRBJ1-2; D remains ambiguous. Germline CDR1 reads GTSNPN; CDR2 reads SVGIG (reference sequence). This CDR3 has 13 residues. V lost 1 base, J lost 7 bases, and 13 bases lay in between. The CDR3 is CAWSGQVFSGYTF. In DNA form, the CDR3 reads TGTGCCTGGAGTGGGCAGGTCTTCTCTGGCTACACCTTC.

Only one count was recorded for this clonotype. The genes are TRBV4-2 and TRBJ2-7; TRBD1 matches at 7 bases. The J segment lost 0 bases and the V segment lost 3 bases, leaving 5 bases of the junction unmatched. The CDR3 length is 15 residues. Germline values: CDR1 LGHNA, CDR2 YNFKEQ. The CDR3 here is CASSQIDRDSYEQYF. In nucleotides, the CDR3 is TGTGCCAGCAGCCAGATAGACAGGGACTCCTACGAGCAGTACTTC.

There are a few counts of this clonotype. The V gene is TRBV3-1, the J gene TRBJ2-7, with D perhaps matching TRBD1 (5 bases). The tail of the sequence fits TRBJ2-5 better, so the J call may be wrong. Germline values: CDR1 LGHDT, CDR2 YNNKEL (reference sequence). The CDR3 is 14 residues long. CDR3 sequence reads: CASSQGLGPRTQYF. CDR3 bases: TGTGCCAGCAGCCAAGGATTGGGGCCGAGGACCCAGTACTTC.

CDR3 in amino acids: CASSPGQQAGGYTF. CDR3 nucleotide sequence: TGTGCCAGCTCCCCGGGACAACAGGCGGGGGGCTACACCTTC. The V and J genes are TRBV18 and TRBJ1-2; D may be TRBD1 (6 bases). Per the germline V gene, CDR1 is KGHSH and CDR2 is LQKENI. The CDR3 is made up of 14 amino acids. V was shortened by 6 bases and J by 8 bases, with 19 bases between the two germline ends.

This chain uses TRBV15 with TRBJ2-3; maybe TRBD1 (5 bases). There are 15 residues in the CDR3. With 9 bases removed from V and 5 bases from J, the gap between germline ends came to 21 bases. The germline V gene has CDR1 LNHNV and CDR2 YYDKDF (reference sequence). The DNA of the CDR3 is TGTGCCACAGCTAGGGGCACCGTCTTAGGAGATACGCAGTATTTT. Translated: CATARGTVLGDTQYF.

This clonotype was observed a few times. V usage is TRBV20-1 and J usage is TRBJ1-6; possibly TRBD1 for D (6 bases). This CDR3 has 14 amino acids. The V end was cut by 5 bases, the J end by 7 bases, with 15 bases between. Germline CDR1 reads DFQATT; CDR2 reads SNEGSKA (reference sequence). The CDR3 DNA follows: TGCAGTGCTCTTACAGGGTTTGGGAATTCACCCCTCCACTTT. Protein sequence: CSALTGFGNSPLHF.

Ten or more counts support this clonotype. The chain uses TRBV3-1 and TRBJ1-2; the D gene is possibly TRBD1 (6 bases). The length of the CDR3 is 15 residues. CDR1 is LGHDT, CDR2 YNNKEL, per germline (reference sequence). With 1 base removed from V and 4 bases from J, the gap between germline ends came to 13 bases. CDR3 nucleotides: TGTGCCAGCAGCCAAGGGACAGCCTTCCGCTATGGCTACACCTTC. Its protein product is CASSQGTAFRYGYTF.

This clonotype was seen ten or more times. The chain joins TRBV3-1 to TRBJ1-2; the D gene is possibly TRBD1 (5 bases). This CDR3 has 16 amino acids. Germline CDR1 LGHDT, CDR2 YNNKEL (reference sequence). Trimming shortened V by 5 bases and J by 5 bases, and 21 bases separated the two germline ends. The CDR3, as DNA: TGTGCCAGCAGCGGTCACCGGGACCCTTTAGGGTATGGCTACACCTTC. It translates to CASSGHRDPLGYGYTF. The variable domain in full, completed from reference TRBV3-1 and TRBJ1-2, reads DTAVSQTPKYLVTQMGNDKSIKCEQNLGHDTMYWYKQDSKKFLKIMFSYNNKELIINETVPNRFSPKSPDKAHLNLHINSLELGDSAVYFCASSGHRDPLGYGYTFGSGTRLTVV.

The chain is built from TRBV7-2 and TRBJ2-7; 8 bases align to TRBD1. Germline V gives CDR1 SGHTA, CDR2 FQGNSA. The CDR3 extends over 14 amino acids. V trimming: 3 bases; J trimming: 4 bases; junction bases outside the gene matches: 5. CDR3 coding DNA: TGTGCCAGCAGCTTTCAGGGGGCTGAGTACGAGCAGTACTTC. Its translation: CASSFQGAEYEQYF.

In this sample, this clonotype turned up many times. The chain combines TRBV5-1 with TRBJ2-5, with 11 bases identical to TRBD2. From germline, CDR1 is SGHRS and CDR2 YFSETQ. This CDR3 comprises 15 residues. With V trimmed by 4 bases and J by 4 bases, 6 bases remained unmatched. The chain's CDR3 is CASSPALAGVETQYF. The DNA for the CDR3 is TGCGCCAGCAGCCCGGCACTAGCGGGGGTAGAGACCCAGTACTTC.

The J gene is TRBJ1-2, the V gene TRBV5-5; D gene unclear. Trimming shortened V by 2 bases and J by 7 bases, and 9 bases separated the two germline ends. The CDR3 contains 12 residues. The germline V gene has CDR1 SGHKS and CDR2 YYEKEE (reference sequence). The CDR3 loop is CASSFGRSGYTF. In DNA, the CDR3 is TGTGCCAGCAGCTTTGGACGATCTGGCTACACCTTC. The variable domain in full, with the rest retrieved from reference TRBV5-5 and TRBJ1-2, is DAGVTQSPTHLIKTRGQQVTLRCSPISGHKSVSWYQQVLGQGPQFIFQYYEKEERGRGNFPDRFSARQFPNYSSELNVNALLLGDSALYLCASSFGRSGYTFGSGTRLTVV.

As concerns this clonotype: One base away lies a much larger clone, so this may be a sequencing read error. The V and J genes are TRBV20-1 and TRBJ2-1; 9 bases align to TRBD2. Germline-derived CDR1 and CDR2 are DFQATT and SNEGSKA (reference sequence). This CDR3 comprises 14 residues. V shed 5 bases and J 10 bases; nucleotides not matched to a gene: 12. CDR3: CSAARGGAVREQFF. The CDR3, as DNA: TGCAGTGCTGCTCGCGGGGGGGCCGTAAGAGAGCAGTTCTTC.

This clonotype was observed a handful of times. Possible read error: a much larger clone is one base away. The chain has TRBV5-1 and TRBJ2-7; D is possibly TRBD2 (6 bases). CDR3 size: 13 residues. Trimming cost V 0 bases and J 7 bases, with 11 bases left between them. The V gene's germline CDR1 is SGHRS and CDR2 YFSETQ. CDR3 DNA sequence: TGCGCCAGCAGCTTGGTGGAGGGAAATGAGCAGTACTTC. Its translation is CASSLVEGNEQYF.

This clonotype showed up many times. The V call is TRBV12-3 or TRBV12-4, the J call TRBJ1-5, with 8 bases matching TRBD1. The CDR3 is 13 amino acids. Germline trimming cut 5 bases from V and 7 bases from J; bases unmatched to any gene: 4. CDR3 DNA: TGTGCCAGCAGTCAGGGGGCGAGGCAGCCCCAGCATTTT. Protein: CASSQGARQPQHF.

In regard to this clonotype: This clone may be a read error of a much larger clone one base away. The chain has TRBV20-1 and TRBJ2-5; weak D call: TRBD2 (7 bases). Germline V gene lookup returns CDR1 DFQATT and CDR2 SNEGSKA (reference sequence). Between the trimmed V and J ends, which lost 5 bases and 11 bases, there was a span of 27 bases. There are 15 residues in the CDR3. The CDR3 protein is CSALLGGASYNEQYF. The DNA for the CDR3 is TGCAGTGCTCTTTTGGGGGGGGCCTCCTACAATGAGCAGTACTTC.

The V gene is TRBV27, the J gene TRBJ2-2; 10 bases line up with TRBD1. The CDR3 is 15 residues long. The V and J ends lost 8 bases and 1 base, in that order; junction bases with no gene match: 4. Germline V gene sequence: CDR1 MNHEY, CDR2 SMNVEV (reference sequence). Written as DNA, the CDR3 is TGTGCCAGCGGGGACAGGGGAAGGAACACCGGGGAGCTGTTTTTT. Translated, it gives CASGDRGRNTGELFF.

With respect to this clonotype: One end of the junction does not line up with germline, which may come from a read error. The V call is TRBV10-3, the J call TRBJ2-6; 9 bases are shared with TRBD1. Per germline, CDR1 ENHRY and CDR2 SYGVKD. The CDR3 extends over 17 amino acids. DNA of the CDR3: TGTGCCATCAGCCAGCAGATACAGGGGGCTGGGGCCAACGTCCGGACTTTC. Translating gives CAISQQIQGAGANVRTF.

This clonotype appeared a few times. A much larger clone lies one base from this, so it may be a read error. The chain carries TRBV20-1 and TRBJ2-1; D is undetermined. This CDR3 region has 12 residues. Germline assignment: CDR1 DFQATT and CDR2 SNEGSKA (reference sequence). The CDR3 is CRASRSYNEQFF. The CDR3 DNA reads as TGCAGGGCTTCGAGATCCTACAATGAGCAGTTCTTC.

There are many counts of this clonotype. The genes are TRBV6-2 or TRBV6-3 and TRBJ2-7; D call uncertain. V lost 10 bases and J lost 5, with 21 bases in between. CDR3 size: 14 residues. Germline CDR1 MNHEY, CDR2 SVGEGT. This chain's CDR3 is CATLDRVGVNEQYF. CDR3 nucleotide sequence: TGTGCCACCCTGGACCGGGTGGGCGTGAACGAGCAGTACTTC.

In this sample, this clonotype turned up a few times. This chain uses TRBV29-1 with TRBJ2-1; TRBD2 agrees at 12 bases. CDR1 is SQVTM, CDR2 ANQGSEA, per germline. There are 14 residues in the CDR3. Unmatched junction bases numbered 7, after V lost 4 bases and J lost 9 bases. The CDR3: CSVASGGAWVEQFF. CDR3 sequence (DNA): TGCAGCGTTGCTAGCGGGGGGGCCTGGGTTGAGCAGTTCTTC.

This clonotype was recorded many times. The CDR3 bases are TGTGCCAGCAGAGCGGACAGGGACGGCAATCAGCCCCAGCATTTT. This gives the protein CASRADRDGNQPQHF. This rearrangement joins TRBV6-2 or TRBV6-3 to TRBJ1-5; 8 nucleotides agree with TRBD1. V was clipped by 6 bases and J by 2 bases; unmatched bases: 6. The CDR3 is made up of 15 amino acids. Germline lookup yields CDR1 MNHEY and CDR2 SVGEGT.

The chain recombines TRBV20-1 with TRBJ2-3; D ambiguous. V was pared by 0 bases and J by 1 base, with 11 bases between. This CDR3 is built from 15 residues. The germline CDR1 and CDR2 sequences are DFQATT and SNEGSKA (reference sequence). The CDR3 DNA follows: TGCAGTGCTAGAGATCTAGGGTCCGGCACAGATACGCAGTATTTT. Its translation is CSARDLGSGTDTQYF.